A selection of T cell receptor beta chains follows, all from one sample in a study of shared clonotypes between healthy human individuals. The table came from immunoSEQ multiplex PCR; TCRdb's copy has only in-frame clones and leaves some out. The data show approximately 1.4 million clones, approximately 98% seen once. Sequences were obtained from naive CD4+ T cells sorted from blood. The source is a young man in good health. The CDR3 runs from the conserved cysteine through the conserved F or W. A D gene is named only where the DNA matches it firmly. Clone size, where shown, is once, few, many, or a class for clones that have expanded.

v_call	d_call	clone_size	j_call	cdr3_aa	cdr3_nt
TRBV19	-	-	TRBJ1-5	CATTSLSGRQPQHF	TGTGCCACTACTTCCCTGTCGGGGCGTCAGCCCCAGCATTTT
TRBV29-1	-	-	TRBJ1-1	CSVGDIPILLNTEAFF	TGCAGCGTTGGGGACATACCTATTCTTCTGAACACTGAAGCTTTCTTT
TRBV9	TRBD2	-	TRBJ2-2	CASSLTSGRFTGELFF	TGTGCCAGCAGCCTGACTAGCGGGAGGTTCACCGGGGAGCTGTTTTTT
TRBV19	TRBD1	-	TRBJ2-7	CASSRDRGTYEQYF	TGTGCCAGTAGTAGGGACAGGGGAACCTACGAGCAGTACTTC
TRBV7-3	TRBD2	-	TRBJ2-3	CASSPLSGMAADTQYF	TGTGCCAGCAGCCCCCTCAGCGGGATGGCGGCAGATACGCAGTATTTT
TRBV10-1	-	-	TRBJ2-7	CASSEVQGDEQYF	TGCGCCAGCAGTGAAGTGCAGGGCGACGAGCAGTACTTC
TRBV11-3	TRBD1	-	TRBJ2-2	CASSPTGTGTGELFF	TGTGCCAGCAGCCCGACAGGGACCGGAACCGGGGAGCTGTTTTTT
TRBV18	-	-	TRBJ2-5	CASSPLQGQETQYF	TGTGCCAGCTCACCACTACAGGGCCAAGAGACCCAGTACTTC
TRBV5-1	TRBD1	-	TRBJ2-5	CASSFRQGAGQETQYF	TGCGCCAGCAGCTTTCGACAGGGGGCAGGCCAAGAGACCCAGTACTTC
TRBV29-1	-	-	TRBJ1-2	CSGDNYGYTF	TGCAGCGGAGACAACTATGGCTACACCTTC
TRBV5-1	TRBD1	-	TRBJ2-3	CASTKGTGAGTDTQYF	TGCGCCAGCACCAAAGGGACAGGGGCTGGGACAGATACGCAGTATTTT
TRBV7-9	-	once	TRBJ1-1	CASGWNTEAFF	TGTGCCAGCGGATGGAACACTGAAGCTTTCTTT
TRBV19	-	-	TRBJ2-5	CASSRGRGQETQYF	TGTGCCAGTAGTCGAGGCAGGGGCCAGGAGACCCAGTACTTC
TRBV15	-	-	TRBJ1-1	CATSRQDVTEAFF	TGTGCCACCAGCAGACAGGACGTCACTGAAGCTTTCTTT
TRBV5-1	TRBD2	-	TRBJ2-5	CASSLGLAGASQETQYF	TGCGCCAGCAGCTTGGGGCTAGCGGGAGCCTCCCAAGAGACCCAGTACTTC
TRBV28	-	-	TRBJ2-5	CASSLTGTIKETQYF	TGTGCCAGCAGTTTGACCGGGACAATCAAAGAGACCCAGTACTTC
TRBV27	-	once	TRBJ2-2	CASKRSGVNGELFF	TGTGCCAGCAAACGGTCAGGAGTTAACGGGGAGCTGTTTTTT
TRBV5-6	TRBD1	-	TRBJ2-5	CASSLGNRGETQYF	TGTGCCAGCAGCTTGGGGAACAGGGGAGAGACCCAGTACTTC
TRBV25-1	-	-	TRBJ1-2	CASYRANYGYTF	TGTGCCAGTTACAGGGCGAACTATGGCTACACCTTC
TRBV28	TRBD1	once	TRBJ2-7	CASSLGRGRGREQYF	TGTGCCAGCAGTTTAGGTCGGGGAAGGGGGCGCGAGCAGTACTTC
TRBV5-1	-	-	TRBJ1-1	CASSLEGPEAFF	TGCGCCAGCAGCTTGGAAGGTCCCGAAGCTTTCTTT
TRBV2	-	-	TRBJ2-1	CASTGTSGTEQFF	TGTGCCAGCACCGGGACATCGGGGACTGAGCAGTTCTTC
TRBV7-9	-	-	TRBJ2-1	CASSSLDSNEQFF	TGTGCCAGCAGCTCCCTTGATAGTAATGAGCAGTTCTTC
TRBV2	TRBD2	-	TRBJ2-3	CASRQRESTDTQYF	TGTGCCAGCAGGCAGCGGGAAAGCACAGATACGCAGTATTTT
TRBV9	-	-	TRBJ2-7	CASSVEPSTYYEQYF	TGTGCCAGCAGCGTAGAGCCCTCAACTTACTACGAGCAGTACTTC
TRBV25-1	-	-	TRBJ2-5	CASSERRRAGETQYF	TGTGCCAGCAGTGAACGGCGGAGGGCCGGTGAGACCCAGTACTTC
TRBV20-1	-	-	TRBJ2-7	CSASRGEQYF	TGCAGTGCCTCTAGGGGGGAGCAGTACTTC
TRBV29-1	TRBD2	-	TRBJ2-3	CSGRLAGGRTSTDTQYF	TGCAGCGGGAGACTAGCGGGAGGACGTACTAGCACAGATACGCAGTATTTT
TRBV5-5	-	-	TRBJ2-7	CASSEVGSYEQYF	TGTGCCAGCAGCGAGGTAGGATCCTACGAGCAGTACTTC
TRBV25-1	-	-	TRBJ2-3	CASSERPGVGPDTQYF	TGTGCCAGCAGTGAGAGACCTGGGGTCGGCCCAGATACGCAGTATTTT
TRBV6-6	-	-	TRBJ2-7	CASTATSYEQYF	TGTGCCAGCACCGCAACCTCCTACGAGCAGTACTTC
TRBV5-1	-	-	TRBJ1-1	CASNPLAGTEAFF	TGCGCCAGCAACCCGCTTGCGGGCACTGAAGCTTTCTTT